This entry lists 29 T cell receptor beta chains sequenced from one sample in a study of blood T cell repertoires in COVID-19 (dated by TCRdb to the early 2020s). The library relied on the immunoSEQ multiplex PCR assay. Not all clones reach the TCRdb copy of this immuneACCESS table, which keeps in-frame sequences only. Checked studies attribute under half of the gap to unresolved V genes and leave the rest unexplained. Present in this sample are 250,000 to 350,000 clones, 90% of which were seen just once. The ten top clones hold 2% to 3% of the sample. The sample consisted of PBMCs or T cells enriched from blood (not recorded which). Every receptor here comes from a man aged 55 to 70 who had recovered from COVID-19.

CDR3 protein: CASSIGTVTANYGYTF. The CDR3 DNA sequence: TGTGCCAGTAGTATTGGTACGGTGACAGCGAACTATGGCTACACCTTC. The chain carries TRBV19 and TRBJ1-2; D is possibly TRBD1 (5 bases). There are 16 residues in the CDR3. Germline V gives CDR1 LNHDA, CDR2 SQIVND (reference sequence). Between the trimmed V and J ends, which lost 3 bases and 2 bases, there was a span of 16 bases.

The chain is built from TRBV5-6 and TRBJ1-5; D gene ambiguous. Germline-derived CDR1 and CDR2 are SGHDT and YYEEEE. The CDR3 has 15 amino acids. V lost 7 bases, J lost 0 bases, and 14 bases lay in between. The CDR3 here is CASFRWEVSNQPQHF. CDR3 nucleotides: TGTGCCAGCTTTCGATGGGAGGTTAGCAATCAGCCCCAGCATTTT.

The CDR3 nucleotides are TGCGCCAGCAGCCAAGAACGAGGAGGTTACAATGAGCAGTTCTTC. This gives the protein CASSQERGGYNEQFF. This rearrangement joins TRBV4-3 to TRBJ2-1; the D gene is possibly TRBD2 (5 bases). The CDR3 spans 15 residues. The V gene lost 0 bases and the J gene lost 4 bases, with 10 bases spanning the gap. Germline assignment: CDR1 LGHNA and CDR2 YSLEER.

The chain has TRBV19 and TRBJ1-5; 9 positions agree with TRBD1. Germline loops: CDR1 LNHDA, CDR2 SQIVND (reference sequence). This CDR3 spans 14 amino acids. Trimming at V came to 4 bases and at J to 8 bases, leaving 6 bases not matched to a gene. Here the CDR3 reads CASSTDRGIKPQHF. The CDR3 DNA sequence: TGTGCCAGTAGTACCGACAGGGGGATTAAGCCCCAGCATTTT.

The chain has TRBV4-3 and TRBJ2-1; 7 bases are a match to TRBD1. V trimming: 5 bases; J trimming: 4 bases; junction bases outside the gene matches: 8. The CDR3 runs 15 residues. The germline gives CDR1 LGHNA, CDR2 YSLEER. CDR3 nucleotide sequence: TGCGCCAGCAGCGCTGACAGGGTCCGTTACAATGAGCAGTTCTTC. Translation gives CASSADRVRYNEQFF.

The CDR3 DNA reads as TGTGCCAGCAGCTCAACACCGGGACAGAATTCACCCCTCCACTTT. This translates into CASSSTPGQNSPLHF. The gene calls are TRBV7-9 and TRBJ1-6; 7 bases agree with TRBD1. Germline-derived CDR1 and CDR2 are SEHNR and FQNEAQ (reference sequence). With V trimmed by 4 bases and J by 7 bases, 7 bases remained unmatched. The CDR3 runs 15 residues.

The gene calls are TRBV7-9 and TRBJ2-1; 10 bases line up with TRBD1. The CDR3 runs to 19 residues. Looked up from germline, CDR1 is SEHNR and CDR2 is FQNEAQ (reference sequence). V lost 5 bases, J lost 0 bases, and 13 bases stayed unmatched. CDR3: CASSREGQGGSDSYNEQFF. The CDR3, as DNA: TGTGCCAGCAGCCGAGAAGGACAGGGGGGTAGCGACTCCTACAATGAGCAGTTCTTC.

The chain uses TRBV12-3 or TRBV12-4 and TRBJ2-7; perhaps TRBD2 as D (5 bases). The CDR3 contains 13 residues. V was clipped by 7 bases and J by 5 bases, with 15 bases between them. CDR3 loop: CASTRRNSDEQYF. CDR3 DNA: TGTGCCAGCACCCGTAGAAATAGCGACGAGCAGTACTTC.

V usage is TRBV30 and J usage is TRBJ2-2, with a possible D match to TRBD1 (5 bases). V lost 4 bases and J 4 bases, leaving 16 bases between the germline ends. Germline V CDR1 and CDR2: GTSNPN, SVGIG (reference sequence). The CDR3 totals 15 residues. CDR3 region: CAWIYQGSGTGELFF. The CDR3 DNA follows: TGTGCCTGGATTTATCAGGGCTCCGGCACCGGGGAGCTGTTTTTT.

The chain has TRBV14 and TRBJ2-5, with D possibly being TRBD2 (6 bases). Germline values: CDR1 SGHDN, CDR2 FVKESK. V was pared by 1 base and J by 3 bases, with 9 bases between. This CDR3 comprises 14 residues. The CDR3 region has the DNA TGTGCCAGCAGCCAAGTTGCGGGGAAAGAGACCCAGTACTTC. Residues: CASSQVAGKETQYF. Filled out from reference TRBV14 and TRBJ2-5, the complete variable domain reads EAGVTQFPSHSVIEKGQTVTLRCDPISGHDNLYWYRRVMGKEIKFLLHFVKESKQDESGMPNNRFLAERTGGTYSTLKVQPAELEDSGVYFCASSQVAGKETQYFGPGTRLLVL.

V gene TRBV2 combines with J gene TRBJ2-3; 9 bases fit TRBD2. The CDR3 is 15 residues long. Looked up from germline, CDR1 is SNHLY and CDR2 is FYNNEI. V lost 8 bases to trimming and J lost 3 bases; unmatched junction nucleotides: 9. The CDR3 reads CASGAGTSRTDTQYF. The CDR3 nucleotides are TGTGCCAGCGGAGCCGGGACTAGCAGGACAGATACGCAGTATTTT.

Many counts were recorded for this clone. The chain is built from TRBV19 and TRBJ2-2; tentatively, D is TRBD1 (5 bases). Per the germline V gene, CDR1 is LNHDA and CDR2 is SQIVND (reference sequence). This CDR3 is 14 amino acids long. Trimming removed 4 bases from V and 3 bases from J, with 9 bases in between. CDR3 nucleotides: TGTGCCAGTAGTAATCAGGGTTACACCGGGGAGCTGTTTTTT. Translation gives CASSNQGYTGELFF.

The chain uses TRBV28 and TRBJ1-1, with a possible D match to TRBD1 (6 bases). With 7 bases removed from V and 4 bases from J, the gap between germline ends came to 19 bases. Germline V CDR1 and CDR2: MDHEN, SYDVKM. This CDR3 has 15 residues. The CDR3 bases are TGTGCCAGCAACCCCAGGGGAAAGGGAGCCACTGAAGCTTTCTTT. Translation: CASNPRGKGATEAFF.

The chain joins TRBV6-2 or TRBV6-3 to TRBJ2-7, with TRBD2 matching 9 bases. The J segment lost 3 bases and the V segment lost 2 bases, leaving 5 bases of the junction unmatched. In germline, CDR1 is MNHEY, CDR2 SVGEGT. This CDR3 comprises 15 residues. The CDR3 sequence is CASSYGTSLVYEQYF. CDR3 sequence (DNA): TGTGCCAGCAGTTACGGGACTAGCTTGGTCTACGAGCAGTACTTC.

The chain uses TRBV15 and TRBJ2-3; tentative D call: TRBD2 (6 bases). The CDR3 is 16 amino acids. V shed 0 bases and J shed 2 bases, with 12 bases lying between them. In germline, CDR1 is LNHNV, CDR2 YYDKDF (reference sequence). For the CDR3, the DNA is TGTGCCACCAGCAGAGAGGGAGGCGGATTCACAGATACGCAGTATTTT. It codes for CATSREGGGFTDTQYF.

This sequence joins TRBV7-9 and TRBJ1-3; D is perhaps TRBD1 (5 bases). The CDR3 sequence is 16 residues long. With 3 bases removed from V and 0 bases from J, the gap between germline ends came to 12 bases. Germline CDR1 is SEHNR and CDR2 is FQNEAQ (reference sequence). The CDR3 sequence: CASSLPTGASGNTIYF. In nucleotides, the CDR3 is TGTGCCAGCAGCTTGCCTACAGGAGCCTCTGGAAACACCATATATTTT. Variable domain in full (rest from reference TRBV7-9 and TRBJ1-3): DTGVSQNPRHKITKRGQNVTFRCDPISEHNRLYWYRQTLGQGPEFLTYFQNEAQLEKSRLLSDRFSAERPKGSFSTLEIQRTEQGDSAMYLCASSLPTGASGNTIYFGEGSWLTVV.

This sequence joins TRBV2 and TRBJ1-5; 10 bases are a match to TRBD1. V gave up 6 bases and J gave up 0 bases; unmatched junction bases: 5. The CDR3 contains 16 residues. CDR1 and CDR2 from the germline V gene are SNHLY and FYNNEI. The CDR3 spells CASRTGGPYSNQPQHF. The CDR3 bases are TGTGCCAGCAGGACAGGGGGCCCGTATAGCAATCAGCCCCAGCATTTT.

This chain uses TRBV7-3 with TRBJ1-1; D is uncertain. The germline V gene has CDR1 SGHTA and CDR2 FQGTGA. V lost 0 bases to trimming and J lost 1 base, with 21 bases between them. The CDR3 runs to 19 residues. CDR3 loop: CASSLTSATSGIQNTEAFF. CDR3 nucleotides: TGTGCCAGCAGCTTAACATCGGCCACATCGGGTATACAGAACACTGAAGCTTTCTTT.

Concerning this clone: One end of the junction is discordant with germline, which a read error may explain. The rearrangement links TRBV6-5 to TRBJ2-3; TRBD2 is a possible D gene (6 bases). In germline, CDR1 is MNHEY, CDR2 SVGAGI. The CDR3 is 14 amino acids. Here the CDR3 DNA reads TGTGCCAGCAGTGACTCGGGAGGCACAGATACGCAGTATTTT. The encoded protein is CASSDSGGTDTQYF.

The DNA of the CDR3 is TGTGCCTGGAGTCAGGGGTTTACTGAAGCTTTCTTT. This sequence encodes CAWSQGFTEAFF. J is TRBJ1-1 and V is TRBV30; weak D call: TRBD1 (6 bases). Trimming shortened V by 2 bases and J by 5 bases, and 9 bases separated the two germline ends. Germline loops: CDR1 GTSNPN, CDR2 SVGIG (reference sequence). The CDR3 covers 12 residues. Complete variable domain (other parts from reference TRBV30 and TRBJ1-1): SQTIHQWPATLVQPVGSPLSLECTVEGTSNPNLYWYRQAAGRGLQLLFYSVGIGQISSEVPQNLSASRPQDRQFILSSKKLLLSDSGFYLCAWSQGFTEAFFGQGTRLTVV.

The rearrangement uses TRBV11-3 and TRBJ2-1, with D possibly being TRBD2 (5 bases). Trimming shortened V by 6 bases and J by 3 bases, and 6 bases separated the two germline ends. The length of the CDR3 is 12 residues. Germline lookup yields CDR1 SGHNT and CDR2 YENEEA. The CDR3, as DNA: TGTGCCAGCAGTAGCGACTACAATGAGCAGTTCTTC. This codes for CASSSDYNEQFF.

The chain combines TRBV4-1 with TRBJ2-3; 7 positions match TRBD1. After removal of 4 bases from V and 4 bases from J, the junction contained 11 bases not matched to a gene. Germline V gives CDR1 MGHRA, CDR2 YSYEKL. The CDR3 is 16 residues long. CDR3 sequence reads: CASSPRTGRGADTQYF. In DNA, the CDR3 is TGCGCCAGCAGCCCTAGGACAGGACGGGGCGCAGATACGCAGTATTTT.

The chain links TRBV2 to TRBJ1-4; 7 nucleotides line up with TRBD1. V trimming: 6 bases; J trimming: 7 bases; junction bases outside the gene matches: 8. Germline assignment: CDR1 SNHLY and CDR2 FYNNEI. The CDR3 is 14 amino acids. The CDR3 spells CASRPDRVFEKLFF. The DNA for the CDR3 is TGTGCCAGCAGACCTGACAGGGTCTTTGAAAAACTGTTTTTT.

CDR3 bases: TGTGCCAGCTCACCTTCTTTCGGGTACGAGCAGTACTTC. Encoded protein: CASSPSFGYEQYF. The rearrangement uses TRBV18 and TRBJ2-7; no reliable D call. Germline CDR1 is KGHSH and CDR2 is LQKENI. The CDR3 runs 13 residues. V shed 3 bases and J shed 4 bases, with 10 bases lying between them.

The rearrangement links TRBV29-1 to TRBJ2-7; TRBD1 might be the D (5 bases). This CDR3 contains 11 residues. Germline V gives CDR1 SQVTM, CDR2 ANQGSEA. The DNA for the CDR3 is TGCAGTGTCAGGGATCCAGCCGAGCAGTACTTC. Protein sequence: CSVRDPAEQYF.

The chain carries TRBV5-1 and TRBJ2-1; 11 bases agree with TRBD2. In germline, CDR1 is SGHRS, CDR2 YFSETQ. The trim removed 7 bases at V and 4 bases at J, leaving 7 bases unmatched. This CDR3 is 15 amino acids long. The CDR3 nucleotides read TGCGCCAGCGGTACTAGCGGGGGCTCTTACAATGAGCAGTTCTTC. Amino acid sequence: CASGTSGGSYNEQFF.

This rearrangement joins TRBV30 to TRBJ2-5; D is unresolved. This CDR3 contains 12 residues. V was shortened by 0 bases and J by 5 bases, with 7 bases between the two germline ends. Germline V gene data show CDR1 as GTSNPN and CDR2 as SVGIG (reference sequence). The CDR3 is CAWSVNRETQYF. CDR3 bases: TGTGCCTGGAGTGTAAACCGGGAGACCCAGTACTTC.

This chain links TRBV5-5 with TRBJ2-1, with D possibly matching TRBD2 (6 bases). CDR3 length: 15 amino acids. Germline values: CDR1 SGHKS, CDR2 YYEKEE (reference sequence). V lost 1 base to trimming and J lost 0 bases, with 8 bases between them. CDR3 sequence reads: CASSLWRDSYNEQFF. The CDR3 nucleotides are TGTGCCAGCAGCTTGTGGCGGGACTCCTACAATGAGCAGTTCTTC.

V gene TRBV11-2 combines with J gene TRBJ2-7; 8 nucleotides agree with TRBD2. Germline V lookup: CDR1 SGHAT, CDR2 FQNNGV. The CDR3 totals 15 residues. Trimming at V came to 5 bases and at J to 4 bases, leaving 10 bases not matched to a gene. This chain's CDR3 is CASSHAYSGVYEQYF. The CDR3 DNA is TGTGCCAGCAGCCATGCGTATAGCGGGGTTTACGAGCAGTACTTC.